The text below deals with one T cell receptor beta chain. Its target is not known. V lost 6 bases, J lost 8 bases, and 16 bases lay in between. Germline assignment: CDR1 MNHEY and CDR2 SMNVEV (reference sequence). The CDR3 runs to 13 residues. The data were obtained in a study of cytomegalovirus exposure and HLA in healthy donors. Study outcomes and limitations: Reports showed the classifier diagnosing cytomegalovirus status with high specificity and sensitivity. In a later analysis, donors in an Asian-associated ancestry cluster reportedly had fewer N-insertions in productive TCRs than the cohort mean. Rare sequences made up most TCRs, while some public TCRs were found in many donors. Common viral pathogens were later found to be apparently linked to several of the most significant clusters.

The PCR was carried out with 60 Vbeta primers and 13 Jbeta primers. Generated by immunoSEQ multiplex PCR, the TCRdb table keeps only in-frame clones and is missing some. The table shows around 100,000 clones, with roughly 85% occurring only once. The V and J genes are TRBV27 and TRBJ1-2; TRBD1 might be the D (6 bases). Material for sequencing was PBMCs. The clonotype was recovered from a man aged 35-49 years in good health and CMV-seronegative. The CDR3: CASRNNRAGGYTF. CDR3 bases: TGTGCCAGCAGAAATAACAGGGCAGGAGGCTACACCTTC.